The clone carrying this T cell receptor beta chain was found a few times. The antigen remains unidentified. A modified ARM-PCR protocol with three rounds of nested PCR amplified TCRbeta. Each CDR3 protein is one row after TCRdb ran MiXCR on the multiplex PCR reads. The sample carries about 68,000 distinct CDR3 sequences, 60% recorded once. The template was RNA from unsorted bulk tissue. Between August and November 2014, newly diagnosed, chemotherapy-naive lung cancer patients underwent thoracic surgery in China. The data are from a study of tumor and adjacent non-tumor tissue in lung cancer. The wider study: Histology: around twelve adenocarcinoma, a couple of squamous cell carcinoma, 1 small cell lung cancer. Stage I to III disease affected 10 men and roughly 5 women aged roughly 30 to 80. Findings and caveats of the study: Compared with tumor, normal lung showed significantly lower TCR diversity.

J lost 13 bases, V lost 2 bases, and 7 bases had no gene match. Germline V gene sequence: CDR1 MNHNY, CDR2 SVGAGI (reference sequence). The CDR3 spans 14 residues. The sequenced sample consisted of lung tumor tissue. The TCR was taken from a man in his forties or fifties with non-small cell lung cancer. The chain carries TRBV6-6 and TRBJ2-1; 11 bases are shared with TRBD1. DNA for the CDR3: TGTGCCAGCAGTTACAACGGACAGGGGGCCTTCCAGTTCTTC. Protein product: CASSYNGQGAFQFF.